These 24 T cell receptor beta chains share one sample of origin, sequenced in a study of OX40 agonist ivuxolimab in advanced cancers. Repertoires were generated with immunoSEQ multiplex PCR, while TCRdb's copy carries only in-frame clones and drops some. The sample has tens of thousands of clones, approximately 84% seen once. Specimen: CD4+ or CD8+ T cells sorted from blood, collected in a trial of the OX40 agonist ivuxolimab. The receptors originated from an adult with an advanced solid tumor such as melanoma, head and neck, liver or kidney cancer.

This sequence joins TRBV5-4 and TRBJ2-1, with D tentatively TRBD1 or TRBD2 (6 bases each). CDR1 is SGHNT, CDR2 YYREEE, per germline (reference sequence). This CDR3 region has 15 residues. V was trimmed by 3 bases and J by 5 bases, leaving 15 bases between them. In DNA, the CDR3 is TGTGCCAGCAGCTATGGCCTCGGGGGCCACAATGAGCAGTTCTTC. The encoded protein is CASSYGLGGHNEQFF. The variable domain in full, with the rest retrieved from reference TRBV5-4 and TRBJ2-1, is ETGVTQSPTHLIKTRGQQVTLRCSSQSGHNTVSWYQQALGQGPQFIFQYYREEENGRGNFPPRFSGLQFPNYSSELNVNALELDDSALYLCASSYGLGGHNEQFFGPGTRLTVL.

The count of this clone is one. V and J are TRBV21-1 and TRBJ1-1; TRBD1 is the table's D call, not checked against the DNA. TRBV21-1 is listed as a pseudogene. This CDR3 comprises 16 residues. The CDR3 is CASSKGGTVLNTEAFF. The CDR3, as DNA: TGTGCCAGCAGCAAAGGGGGGACAGTACTGAACACTGAAGCTTTCTTT.

The CDR3 region is CASSRSRSGNTIYF. The CDR3 DNA follows: TGTGCCAGCAGTCGAAGCCGCTCTGGAAACACCATATATTTT. V is TRBV6-5 and J is TRBJ1-3; no definite D call. Trimming took off 5 bases at V and 0 bases at J, with 8 bases between the two ends. This CDR3 has 14 residues. CDR1 MNHEY and CDR2 SVGAGI come from the germline V gene.

This clone came up a few times. The V call is TRBV4-1, the J call TRBJ2-7; D not certain. The V gene's germline CDR1 is MGHRA and CDR2 YSYEKL. Trimming pared 1 base from V and 2 bases from J, leaving 15 bases between. The CDR3 consists of 16 residues. The CDR3 DNA sequence: TGCGCCAGCAGCCAAGTATTGGTCTATGGGGCCTACGAGCAGTACTTC. Protein product: CASSQVLVYGAYEQYF.

Turning to this clone: One end of the junction fails to match germline, which may point to a read error. The chain uses TRBV5-4 and TRBJ2-7, with D perhaps matching TRBD1 (5 bases). There are 13 residues in the CDR3. Germline V gene lookup returns CDR1 SGHNT and CDR2 YYREEE (reference sequence). CDR3 protein: CASSLLGRVVSSF. DNA of the CDR3: TGTGCCAGCAGCCTCTTGGGCAGGGTTGTATCGTCCTTC.

The V call is TRBV5-1, the J call TRBJ2-7; D possibly corresponds to TRBD1 (6 bases). In germline, CDR1 is SGHRS, CDR2 YFSETQ. Deletions cut 1 base from V and 2 bases from J, with 10 bases between. The CDR3 contains 14 residues. CDR3 in DNA: TGCGCCAGCAGCTTGTCGGCAGGGGCCTACGAGCAGTACTTC. Protein sequence: CASSLSAGAYEQYF.

With respect to this clone: At the DNA level, this CDR3 is encoded by other sequences in the same sample as well. V and J are TRBV7-3 and TRBJ2-3; no clear D. Germline V gene data show CDR1 as SGHTA and CDR2 as FQGTGA. The CDR3 runs 14 residues. V was shortened by 5 bases and J by 11 bases, with 20 bases between the two germline ends. This chain's CDR3 is CASSATTLGSEQYF. The CDR3 DNA follows: TGTGCCAGCAGCGCCACGACTTTGGGTAGTGAGCAGTATTTT.

The table lists this clone with a few counts. The chain carries TRBV19 and TRBJ2-7; tentative D call: TRBD2 (5 bases). The CDR3 totals 14 residues. The V gene lost 4 bases and the J gene lost 0 bases, with 10 bases spanning the gap. Germline assignment: CDR1 LNHDA and CDR2 SQIVND (reference sequence). In DNA, the CDR3 is TGTGCCAGTAGTACAAGAGCGGACTCCTACGAGCAGTACTTC. Its translation: CASSTRADSYEQYF.

This sequence joins TRBV27 and TRBJ2-5, with 7 bases fitting TRBD1. Germline CDR1 reads MNHEY; CDR2 reads SMNVEV (reference sequence). Germline trimming cut 3 bases from V and 5 bases from J; bases unmatched to any gene: 6. The CDR3 covers 14 residues. CDR3 DNA sequence: TGTGCCAGCAGTTTGACAGGGCCTTGGGAGACCCAGTACTTC. This encodes CASSLTGPWETQYF.

V usage is TRBV4-1 and J usage is TRBJ1-1; 7 positions agree with TRBD1. This CDR3 region has 13 residues. V was pared by 5 bases and J by 4 bases, with 4 bases of the junction left unmatched. The V gene's germline CDR1 is MGHRA and CDR2 YSYEKL. The CDR3 is CASSDREVTEAFF. The DNA of the CDR3 is TGCGCCAGCAGCGACAGGGAGGTCACTGAAGCTTTCTTT.

V usage is TRBV28 and J usage is TRBJ1-5; D not certain. This CDR3 has 13 residues. V lost 3 bases and J 6 bases, leaving 9 bases between the germline ends. Germline assignment: CDR1 MDHEN and CDR2 SYDVKM. CDR3 region: CASSFDGLQPQHF. CDR3 in DNA: TGTGCCAGCAGTTTTGATGGGCTTCAGCCCCAGCATTTT.

The chain employs TRBV6-1 and TRBJ1-2, with 9 bases identical to TRBD1. CDR1 is MNHNS and CDR2 is SASEGT in the germline V gene. The CDR3 runs 15 residues. The V and J ends lost 6 bases and 5 bases, in that order; junction bases with no gene match: 10. Here the CDR3 reads CASRELTGGGYGYTF. In nucleotides, the CDR3 is TGTGCCAGCAGAGAATTGACAGGGGGAGGATATGGCTACACCTTC.

V gene TRBV19 combines with J gene TRBJ2-5; D uncertain. This CDR3 has 15 amino acids. Trimming removed 4 bases at V and 2 bases at J, with 14 bases between. Germline values: CDR1 LNHDA, CDR2 SQIVND (reference sequence). This CDR3 reads CASSRVGPLQETQYF. CDR3 DNA sequence: TGTGCCAGTAGTAGGGTTGGGCCCCTACAAGAGACCCAGTACTTC.

The chain carries TRBV13 and TRBJ2-7, with D possibly matching TRBD1 (7 bases). CDR1 is PRHDT, CDR2 FYEKMQ, per germline (reference sequence). V was clipped by 7 bases and J by 0 bases, with 16 bases between them. The length of the CDR3 is 15 residues. In DNA form, the CDR3 reads TGTGCCAGCACTATAACCCAGGGGGGCTCCTACGAGCAGTACTTC. This codes for CASTITQGGSYEQYF.

This chain uses TRBV7-9 with TRBJ1-3, with D possibly being TRBD1 (5 bases). The ends were cut back, 5 bases at V and 3 bases at J, with 8 bases in the middle. This CDR3 contains 13 residues. Germline CDR1 reads SEHNR; CDR2 reads FQNEAQ (reference sequence). CDR3 protein: CASSPGFGNTIYF. CDR3 coding DNA: TGTGCCAGCAGCCCAGGGTTTGGAAACACCATATATTTT.

The chain couples TRBV28 to TRBJ1-1; 7 bases agree with TRBD1. The CDR3 loop spans 15 amino acids. Germline V gene lookup returns CDR1 MDHEN and CDR2 SYDVKM. Trimming removed 5 bases from V and 4 bases from J; junction bases left unmatched: 10. Written as DNA, the CDR3 is TGTGCCAGCAGTGTTAACAGGGGTGGGGGCACTGAAGCTTTCTTT. Amino acid sequence: CASSVNRGGGTEAFF.

This chain uses TRBV21-1 with TRBJ2-3; the table calls TRBD1, which could not be checked here. TRBV21-1 counts as a pseudogene. This CDR3 spans 15 amino acids. This CDR3 is CASSVRDITTDTQYF. The CDR3 DNA reads as TGTGCCAGCAGCGTTCGGGACATCACCACAGATACGCAGTATTTT.

The chain uses TRBV10-3 and TRBJ2-3, with 10 bases that match TRBD2. The V segment lost 9 bases and the J segment 1 base; nucleotides outside the gene matches: 4. The CDR3 sequence is 14 residues long. Germline V gene lookup returns CDR1 ENHRY and CDR2 SYGVKD. The DNA for the CDR3 is TGTGCCATAGCGGGGGGGGCTGGCACAGATACGCAGTATTTT. It encodes CAIAGGAGTDTQYF.

This chain uses TRBV20-1 with TRBJ2-5; D uncertain. The CDR3 length is 11 residues. From germline, CDR1 is DFQATT and CDR2 SNEGSKA (reference sequence). V was clipped by 1 base and J by 5 bases, with 5 bases between them. The CDR3 sequence: CSARVGETQYF. The DNA of the CDR3 is TGCAGTGCTAGAGTTGGGGAGACCCAGTACTTC.

J is TRBJ2-1 and V is TRBV5-5, with TRBD1 as a possible D gene (6 bases). Trimming took 1 base from V and 6 from J, leaving 14 bases between them. The CDR3 totals 15 residues. The V gene's germline CDR1 is SGHKS and CDR2 YYEKEE (reference sequence). The CDR3 sequence is CASSLRIQGSNEQFF. The DNA of the CDR3 is TGTGCCAGCAGCTTGCGAATACAGGGATCCAATGAGCAGTTCTTC.

This rearrangement joins TRBV12-1 to TRBJ2-7; the listed D gene, TRBD1, was not tested against the DNA. TRBV12-1 is annotated as a pseudogene. The CDR3 sequence is 15 residues long. The CDR3: CASSPKTGGSYEQYF. The CDR3, as DNA: TGTGCCAGCAGCCCCAAGACAGGGGGCTCCTACGAGCAGTACTTC.

A single count supports this clone. The chain uses TRBV5-8 and TRBJ1-5; unclear D gene. Germline V gives CDR1 SGHTS, CDR2 YDEGEE. V lost 4 bases and J lost 4, with 9 bases in between. The CDR3 runs 13 residues. For the CDR3, the DNA is TGTGCCAGCAGCGGAAGATTAAATCAGCCCCAGCATTTT. Its protein product is CASSGRLNQPQHF.

This clone came up a few times. This sequence joins TRBV9 and TRBJ2-5; 7 nucleotides align to TRBD1. Per germline, CDR1 SGDLS and CDR2 YYNGEE. The CDR3 totals 14 residues. Trimming removed 4 bases from V and 1 base from J; junction bases left unmatched: 4. CDR3 protein: CASSPAGGQETQYF. DNA of the CDR3: TGTGCCAGCAGCCCGGCAGGGGGCCAAGAGACCCAGTACTTC.

This chain connects TRBV10-1 to TRBJ2-7; D possibly corresponds to TRBD1 (6 bases). The length of the CDR3 is 13 residues. Germline values: CDR1 WNHNN, CDR2 SYGVQD (reference sequence). V lost 10 bases and J lost 2, with 15 bases in between. The CDR3 DNA reads TGCGCCACCCCAGGGGTAGGGGCCTACGAGCAGTACTTC. Translation gives CATPGVGAYEQYF.